Below, 7 T cell receptor beta chains from the same sample are listed, as sequenced in a study of blood T cell repertoires in COVID-19 (dated by TCRdb to about 2020). Library preparation used the immunoSEQ multiplex PCR assay. TCRdb carries this immuneACCESS record with in-frame sequences only. Its versions omit some clonotypes, under half of them owing to an unresolved V gene in the studies checked, with the rest unexplained. The sample has under 400,000 clones on record, around 90% of them singletons. Together, the top ten hold about 6.5% of the sample. Input material: peripheral blood. The receptors derive from a man aged 18-30 years with active or convalescent COVID-19.

This clone was picked up one time. This chain connects TRBV24-1 to TRBJ1-2; D may be TRBD1 (5 bases). The CDR3 runs to 13 residues. Deletions cut 5 bases from V and 8 bases from J, with 14 bases between. Looked up from germline, CDR1 is KGHDR and CDR2 is SFDVKD. The CDR3 region is CATSVGGSGGYTF. The CDR3 bases are TGTGCCACCAGTGTTGGGGGGTCGGGAGGCTACACCTTC.

The V call is TRBV7-9, the J call TRBJ2-4, with TRBD1 as a possible D gene (6 bases). The CDR3 runs to 19 residues. The germline gives CDR1 SEHNR, CDR2 FQNEAQ (reference sequence). V was clipped by 5 bases and J by 0 bases, with 23 bases between them. The CDR3 nucleotides are TGTGCCAGCAGCCTGAGCCGAACCCCAGGGGCTCTAGCCAAAAACATTCAGTACTTC. This codes for CASSLSRTPGALAKNIQYF.

V and J are TRBV30 and TRBJ1-2; 7 nucleotides match TRBD1. V shed 5 bases and J 2 bases; nucleotides not matched to a gene: 5. Germline V CDR1 and CDR2: GTSNPN, SVGIG (reference sequence). The CDR3 runs 13 residues. The CDR3 nucleotides read TGTGCCTGGCACGGACAGGCCAACTATGGCTACACCTTC. This sequence encodes CAWHGQANYGYTF. The variable domain in full, with the rest retrieved from reference TRBV30 and TRBJ1-2, is SQTIHQWPATLVQPVGSPLSLECTVEGTSNPNLYWYRQAAGRGLQLLFYSVGIGQISSEVPQNLSASRPQDRQFILSSKKLLLSDSGFYLCAWHGQANYGYTFGSGTRLTVV.

The V call is TRBV30, the J call TRBJ1-3; possible D gene TRBD1, 6 bases. V lost 5 bases and J 4 bases, leaving 6 bases between the germline ends. Germline V gene lookup returns CDR1 GTSNPN and CDR2 SVGIG (reference sequence). This CDR3 is built from 11 residues. The DNA for the CDR3 is TGTGCCTGGGACAGGGGAAACACCATATATTTT. Translation: CAWDRGNTIYF. Using reference TRBV30 and TRBJ1-3 for the parts outside the CDR3, the full variable domain is SQTIHQWPATLVQPVGSPLSLECTVEGTSNPNLYWYRQAAGRGLQLLFYSVGIGQISSEVPQNLSASRPQDRQFILSSKKLLLSDSGFYLCAWDRGNTIYFGEGSWLTVV.

V is TRBV7-6 and J is TRBJ1-6, with D possibly TRBD1 on 6 matching bases. In germline, CDR1 is SGHVS, CDR2 FNYEAQ. The germline V and J ends were trimmed by 1 base and 8 bases, with 12 bases remaining between them. The length of the CDR3 is 15 residues. The CDR3 reads CASSLEGRGDSPLHF. As DNA, the CDR3 is TGTGCCAGCAGCTTAGAGGGCAGGGGAGATTCACCCCTCCACTTT.

V gene TRBV4-1 combines with J gene TRBJ1-4, with D possibly matching TRBD1 (6 bases). Per germline, CDR1 MGHRA and CDR2 YSYEKL. The CDR3 has 18 residues. V lost 6 bases, J lost 0 bases, and 20 bases lay in between. In nucleotides, the CDR3 is TGCGCCAGCAGGCTAAGCGGGGGCGGCGGAGCAACTAATGAAAAACTGTTTTTT. It is translated as CASRLSGGGGATNEKLFF.

This clone was observed once. This chain connects TRBV7-3 to TRBJ2-2, with 12 bases identical to TRBD2. Trimming took 4 bases from V and 6 from J; bases not matched to a gene: 3. This CDR3 has 15 residues. The V gene's germline CDR1 is SGHTA and CDR2 FQGTGA. The DNA for the CDR3 is TGTGCCAGCAGCTCGACTAGCGGGGGATCCGGGGAGCTGTTTTTT. Its protein product is CASSSTSGGSGELFF.